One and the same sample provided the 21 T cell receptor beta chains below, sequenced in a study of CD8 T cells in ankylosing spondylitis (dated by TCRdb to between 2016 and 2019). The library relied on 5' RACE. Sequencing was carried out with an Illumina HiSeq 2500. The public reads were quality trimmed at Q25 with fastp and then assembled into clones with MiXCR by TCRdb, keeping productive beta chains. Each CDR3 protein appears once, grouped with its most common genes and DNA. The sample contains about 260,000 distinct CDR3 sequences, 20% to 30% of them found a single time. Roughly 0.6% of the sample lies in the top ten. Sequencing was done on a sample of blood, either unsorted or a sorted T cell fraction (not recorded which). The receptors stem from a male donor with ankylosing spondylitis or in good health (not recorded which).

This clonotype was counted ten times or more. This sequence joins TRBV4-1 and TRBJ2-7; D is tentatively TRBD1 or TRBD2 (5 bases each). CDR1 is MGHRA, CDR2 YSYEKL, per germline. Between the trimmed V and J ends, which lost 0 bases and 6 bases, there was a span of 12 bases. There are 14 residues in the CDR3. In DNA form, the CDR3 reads TGCGCCAGCAGCCAAGAAGGGACGGGGAGCGAGCAGTACTTC. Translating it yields CASSQEGTGSEQYF.

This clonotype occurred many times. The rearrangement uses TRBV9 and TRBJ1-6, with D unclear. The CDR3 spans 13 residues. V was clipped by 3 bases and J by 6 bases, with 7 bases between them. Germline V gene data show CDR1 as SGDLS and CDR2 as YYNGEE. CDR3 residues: CASSGTSNSPLHF. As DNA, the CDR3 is TGTGCCAGCAGCGGTACCAGTAATTCACCCCTCCACTTT.

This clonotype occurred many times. CDR3: CSVTHRPSTDTQYF. The CDR3 DNA reads TGCAGCGTTACCCACAGGCCAAGCACAGATACGCAGTATTTT. The chain employs TRBV29-1 and TRBJ2-3; D is perhaps TRBD1 (5 bases). Trimming shortened V by 5 bases and J by 0 bases, and 12 bases separated the two germline ends. The CDR3 loop spans 14 amino acids. CDR1 and CDR2 from the germline V gene are SQVTM and ANQGSEA.

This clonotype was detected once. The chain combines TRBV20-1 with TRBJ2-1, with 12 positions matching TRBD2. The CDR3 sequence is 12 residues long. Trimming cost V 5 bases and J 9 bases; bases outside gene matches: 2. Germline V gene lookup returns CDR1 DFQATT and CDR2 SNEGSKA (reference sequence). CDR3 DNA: TGCAGTGCTGGGGGACTAGCGGGTGAGCAGTTCTTC. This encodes CSAGGLAGEQFF.

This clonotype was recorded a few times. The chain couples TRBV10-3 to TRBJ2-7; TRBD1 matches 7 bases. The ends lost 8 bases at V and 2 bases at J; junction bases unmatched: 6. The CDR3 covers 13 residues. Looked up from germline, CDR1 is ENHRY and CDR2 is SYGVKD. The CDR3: CAILDRSTYEQYF. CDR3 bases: TGTGCCATCCTGGACAGGTCCACCTACGAGCAGTACTTC.

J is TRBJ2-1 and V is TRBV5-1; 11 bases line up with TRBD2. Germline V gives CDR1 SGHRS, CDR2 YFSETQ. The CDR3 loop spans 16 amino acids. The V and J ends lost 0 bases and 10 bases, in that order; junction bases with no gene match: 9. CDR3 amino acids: CASSLVASGGNGEQFF. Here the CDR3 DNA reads TGCGCCAGCAGCTTGGTGGCTAGCGGGGGGAACGGGGAGCAGTTCTTC.

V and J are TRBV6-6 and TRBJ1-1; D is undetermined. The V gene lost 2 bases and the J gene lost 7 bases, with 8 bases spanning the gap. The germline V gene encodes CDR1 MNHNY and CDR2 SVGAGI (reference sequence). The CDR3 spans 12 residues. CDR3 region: CASSYKQDEAFF. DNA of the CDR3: TGTGCCAGCAGTTACAAGCAGGATGAAGCTTTCTTT.

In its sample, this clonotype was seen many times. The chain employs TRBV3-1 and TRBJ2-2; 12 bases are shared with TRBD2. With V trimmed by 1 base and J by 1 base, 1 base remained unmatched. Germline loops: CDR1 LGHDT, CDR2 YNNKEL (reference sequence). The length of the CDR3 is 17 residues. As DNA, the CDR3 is TGTGCCAGCAGCCAAGCTAGCGGGGGGGTGAACACCGGGGAGCTGTTTTTT. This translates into CASSQASGGVNTGELFF. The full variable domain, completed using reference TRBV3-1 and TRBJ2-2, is DTAVSQTPKYLVTQMGNDKSIKCEQNLGHDTMYWYKQDSKKFLKIMFSYNNKELIINETVPNRFSPKSPDKAHLNLHINSLELGDSAVYFCASSQASGGVNTGELFFGEGSRLTVL.

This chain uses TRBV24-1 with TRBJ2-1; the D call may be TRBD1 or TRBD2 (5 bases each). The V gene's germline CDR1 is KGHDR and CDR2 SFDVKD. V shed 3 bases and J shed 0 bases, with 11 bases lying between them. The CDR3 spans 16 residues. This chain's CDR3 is CATSDGTPSSYNEQFF. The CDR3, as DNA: TGTGCCACCAGTGATGGGACCCCCAGCTCCTACAATGAGCAGTTCTTC.

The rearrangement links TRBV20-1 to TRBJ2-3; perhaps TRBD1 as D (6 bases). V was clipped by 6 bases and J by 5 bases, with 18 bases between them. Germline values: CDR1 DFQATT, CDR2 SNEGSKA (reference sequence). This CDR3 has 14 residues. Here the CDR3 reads CSAIRGRAQDTQYF. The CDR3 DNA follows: TGCAGTGCCATCAGGGGACGCGCCCAAGATACGCAGTATTTT.

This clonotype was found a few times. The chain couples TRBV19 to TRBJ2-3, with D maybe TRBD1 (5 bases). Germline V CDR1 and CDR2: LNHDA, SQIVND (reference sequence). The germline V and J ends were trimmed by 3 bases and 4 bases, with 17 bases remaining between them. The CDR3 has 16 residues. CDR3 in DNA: TGTGCCAGTAGTATGATACAGGCAGGCGGTGCAGATACGCAGTATTTT. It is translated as CASSMIQAGGADTQYF.

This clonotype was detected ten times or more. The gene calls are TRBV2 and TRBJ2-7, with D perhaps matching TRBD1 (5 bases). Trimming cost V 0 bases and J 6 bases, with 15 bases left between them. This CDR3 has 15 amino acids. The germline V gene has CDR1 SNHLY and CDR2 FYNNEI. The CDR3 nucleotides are TGTGCCAGCAGTGAAGCCCAGGGCCTGCCCCGCGAGCAGTACTTC. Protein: CASSEAQGLPREQYF. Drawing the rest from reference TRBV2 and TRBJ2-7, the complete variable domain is EPEVTQTPSHQVTQMGQEVILRCVPISNHLYFYWYRQILGQKVEFLVSFYNNEISEKSEIFDDQFSVERPDGSNFTLKIRSTKLEDSAMYFCASSEAQGLPREQYFGPGTRLTVT.

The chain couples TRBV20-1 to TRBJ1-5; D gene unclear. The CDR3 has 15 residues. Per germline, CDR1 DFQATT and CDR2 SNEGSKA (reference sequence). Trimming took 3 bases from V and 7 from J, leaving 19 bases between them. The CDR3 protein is CSASEGGHERQPQHF. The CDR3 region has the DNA TGCAGTGCTAGTGAGGGAGGGCACGAGAGGCAGCCCCAGCATTTT.

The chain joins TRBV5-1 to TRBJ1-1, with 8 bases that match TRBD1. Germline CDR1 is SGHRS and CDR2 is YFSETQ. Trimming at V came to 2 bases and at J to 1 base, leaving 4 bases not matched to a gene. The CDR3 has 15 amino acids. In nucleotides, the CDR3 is TGCGCCAGCAGCTTAACTACAGGGGGGAACACTGAAGCTTTCTTT. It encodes CASSLTTGGNTEAFF.

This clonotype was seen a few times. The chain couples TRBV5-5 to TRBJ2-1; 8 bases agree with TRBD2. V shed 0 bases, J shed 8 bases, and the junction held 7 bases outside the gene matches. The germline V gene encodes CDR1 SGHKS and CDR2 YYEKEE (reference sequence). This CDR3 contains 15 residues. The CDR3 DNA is TGTGCCAGCAGCTTGGAGGGGACTAGATCCGATGAGCAGTTCTTC. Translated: CASSLEGTRSDEQFF.

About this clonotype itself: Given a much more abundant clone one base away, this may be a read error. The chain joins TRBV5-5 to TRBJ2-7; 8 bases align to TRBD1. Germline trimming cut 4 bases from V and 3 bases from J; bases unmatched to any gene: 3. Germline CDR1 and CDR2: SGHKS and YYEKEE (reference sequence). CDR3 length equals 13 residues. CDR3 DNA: TGTGCCAGCAGCAAGGGACAGGTCTACGAGCAGTACTTC. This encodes CASSKGQVYEQYF.

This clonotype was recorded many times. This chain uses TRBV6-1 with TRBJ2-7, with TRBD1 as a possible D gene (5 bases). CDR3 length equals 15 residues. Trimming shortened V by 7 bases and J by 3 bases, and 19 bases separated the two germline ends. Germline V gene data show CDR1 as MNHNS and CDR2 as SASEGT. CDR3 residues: CASNVGWGVSYEQYF. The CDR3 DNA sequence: TGTGCCAGCAATGTCGGGTGGGGCGTTAGCTACGAGCAGTACTTC.

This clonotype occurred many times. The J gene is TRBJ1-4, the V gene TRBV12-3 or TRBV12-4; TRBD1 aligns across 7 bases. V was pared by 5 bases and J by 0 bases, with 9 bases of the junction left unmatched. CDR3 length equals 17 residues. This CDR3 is CASSPGTDLTTNEKLFF. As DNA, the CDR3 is TGTGCCAGCAGTCCCGGGACAGACCTTACAACTAATGAAAAACTGTTTTTT.

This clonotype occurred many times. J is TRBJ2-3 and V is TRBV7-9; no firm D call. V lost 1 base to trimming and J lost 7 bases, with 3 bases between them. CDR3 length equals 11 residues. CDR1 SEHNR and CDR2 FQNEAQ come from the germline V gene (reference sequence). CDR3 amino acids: CASSLDNTQYF. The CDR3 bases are TGTGCCAGCAGCTTAGACAATACGCAGTATTTT.

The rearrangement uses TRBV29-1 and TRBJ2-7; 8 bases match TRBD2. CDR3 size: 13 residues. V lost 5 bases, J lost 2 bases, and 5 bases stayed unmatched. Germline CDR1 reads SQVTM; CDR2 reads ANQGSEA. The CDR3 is CSVSGGSAYEQYF. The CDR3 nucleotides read TGCAGCGTTAGCGGGGGTTCCGCCTACGAGCAGTACTTC.

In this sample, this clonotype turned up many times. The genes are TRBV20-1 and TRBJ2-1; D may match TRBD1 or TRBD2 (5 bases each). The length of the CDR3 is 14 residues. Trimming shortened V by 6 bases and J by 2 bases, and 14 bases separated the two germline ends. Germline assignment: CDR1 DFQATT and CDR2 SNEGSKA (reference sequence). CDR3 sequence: CSATRDGAYNEQFF. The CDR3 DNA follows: TGCAGTGCAACGAGGGACGGGGCCTACAATGAGCAGTTCTTC.